This entry lists 32 T cell receptor beta chains sequenced from one sample in a study of OX40 agonist ivuxolimab in advanced cancers. Only in-frame clones appear in the TCRdb table, and some are missing; sequencing was by immunoSEQ multiplex PCR. The repertoire holds fewer than 70,000 clones, with approximately 87% as singletons. Sequenced here: CD4+ or CD8+ T cells sorted from blood, sampled in a trial of the OX40 agonist ivuxolimab. These receptors all stem from an adult with an advanced solid tumor such as melanoma, head and neck, liver or kidney cancer.

The chain is built from TRBV7-9 and TRBJ1-2; possibly TRBD1 for D (6 bases). The CDR3 runs 15 residues. V was clipped by 1 base and J by 4 bases, with 13 bases between them. Germline-derived CDR1 and CDR2 are SEHNR and FQNEAQ (reference sequence). The CDR3 reads CASSLDGGSVYGYTF. For the CDR3, the DNA is TGTGCCAGCAGCTTAGATGGGGGCAGCGTCTATGGCTACACCTTC.

This chain connects TRBV7-6 to TRBJ2-5; no clear D gene. In germline, CDR1 is SGHVS, CDR2 FNYEAQ. V was pared by 0 bases and J by 5 bases, with 7 bases between. CDR3 length equals 13 residues. The CDR3 coding sequence is TGTGCCAGCAGCTTAGCGCCGCGGGAGACCCAGTACTTC. Its protein is CASSLAPRETQYF.

This clone was seen a handful of times. The gene calls are TRBV11-3 and TRBJ2-7; no clear D gene. The germline gives CDR1 SGHNT, CDR2 YENEEA. V lost 2 bases and J lost 1, with 3 bases in between. The CDR3 has 12 residues. CDR3 sequence: CASSLQSYEQYF. In DNA form, the CDR3 reads TGTGCCAGCAGCTTACAGTCCTACGAGCAGTACTTC.

The chain recombines TRBV5-8 with TRBJ2-5; the match to TRBD1 covers 7 bases. With 4 bases clipped from V and 4 bases from J, the junction kept 13 bases outside the gene matches. CDR1 SGHTS and CDR2 YDEGEE come from the germline V gene. This CDR3 is built from 16 residues. Written as DNA, the CDR3 is TGTGCCAGCAGCCCTAGGGGGCCTCTATTGAGAGAGACCCAGTACTTC. Protein: CASSPRGPLLRETQYF.

The chain couples TRBV27 to TRBJ1-6; no clear D. The CDR3 spans 17 residues. Germline-derived CDR1 and CDR2 are MNHEY and SMNVEV (reference sequence). V lost 1 base and J lost 1, with 11 bases in between. For the CDR3, the DNA is TGTGCCAGCAGTTTATACCGTTTGGGTTCCTATAATTCACCCCTCCACTTT. Translating it yields CASSLYRLGSYNSPLHF.

The chain employs TRBV6-5 and TRBJ2-2; tentatively, D is TRBD2 (6 bases). The CDR3 contains 15 residues. V was pared by 10 bases and J by 2 bases, with 17 bases between. CDR1 is MNHEY and CDR2 is SVGAGI in the germline V gene. CDR3 sequence: CATRRVQGNTGELFF. In nucleotides, the CDR3 is TGTGCCACCCGGAGGGTCCAGGGCAACACCGGGGAGCTGTTTTTT.

This clone was found once. The chain is built from TRBV28 and TRBJ1-2; D is unclear. CDR1 and CDR2 from the germline V gene are MDHEN and SYDVKM. There are 11 residues in the CDR3. V shed 5 bases and J shed 4 bases, with 5 bases lying between them. CDR3 sequence reads: CASSALYGYTF. The CDR3 DNA reads as TGTGCCAGCAGTGCCCTCTATGGCTACACCTTC.

The chain uses TRBV7-8 and TRBJ1-6; D gene uncertain. Trimming took 2 bases from V and 6 from J, leaving 8 bases between them. Germline V gene lookup returns CDR1 SGHVS and CDR2 FQNEAQ. The CDR3 is 14 amino acids. For the CDR3, the DNA is TGTGCCAGCAGCTTATTTGCGGGTAATTCACCCCTCCACTTT. The encoded protein is CASSLFAGNSPLHF.

The genes are TRBV11-2 and TRBJ1-2; D perhaps matches TRBD1 (5 bases). The CDR3 extends over 15 amino acids. V shed 5 bases and J shed 0 bases, with 13 bases lying between them. Germline CDR1 reads SGHAT; CDR2 reads FQNNGV. The CDR3 DNA is TGTGCCAGCAGCCCTATGGGGACCTCTAACTATGGCTACACCTTC. Protein sequence: CASSPMGTSNYGYTF.

This sequence joins TRBV30 and TRBJ1-5, with D possibly being TRBD1 (6 bases). Trimming stripped 2 bases from V and 5 bases from J, with 10 bases between. The CDR3 contains 13 residues. Germline loops: CDR1 GTSNPN, CDR2 SVGIG (reference sequence). CDR3 residues: CAWSRGGDQPQHF. In DNA, the CDR3 is TGTGCCTGGAGTCGAGGGGGGGATCAGCCCCAGCATTTT.

The chain has TRBV15 and TRBJ1-3; unclear D gene. CDR3 size: 16 residues. Germline values: CDR1 LNHNV, CDR2 YYDKDF (reference sequence). The V and J ends lost 3 bases and 0 bases respectively, with 12 bases between them. The CDR3 DNA reads as TGTGCCACCAGCAGCTTAACTCCTGTCTCTGGAAACACCATATATTTT. It specifies CATSSLTPVSGNTIYF.

The chain links TRBV30 to TRBJ2-7, with D perhaps assigned TRBD1 or TRBD2 (5 bases each). V shed 3 bases and J shed 7 bases, with 16 bases lying between them. Germline CDR1 GTSNPN, CDR2 SVGIG (reference sequence). The CDR3 is 13 residues long. The DNA of the CDR3 is TGTGCCTGGAGCCTAACGGGGCTGGGGGAGCAGTACTTC. Translated: CAWSLTGLGEQYF.

This chain uses TRBV7-3 with TRBJ2-2; weak D call: TRBD1 (5 bases). The CDR3 has 18 residues. Germline V gene lookup returns CDR1 SGHTA and CDR2 FQGTGA. Trimming pared 0 bases from V and 4 bases from J, leaving 18 bases between. Here the CDR3 reads CASSLTARKDIGTGELFF. In DNA, the CDR3 is TGTGCCAGCAGCTTAACGGCACGGAAGGACATTGGCACCGGGGAGCTGTTTTTT.

CDR3 loop: CASSLPSTVVGYTF. CDR3 DNA: TGTGCCAGCAGTTTGCCCTCCACAGTGGTAGGCTACACCTTC. The chain joins TRBV28 to TRBJ1-2, with unresolved D. This CDR3 has 14 residues. V lost 3 bases and J lost 8, with 16 bases in between. Germline V gene lookup returns CDR1 MDHEN and CDR2 SYDVKM.

The gene calls are TRBV5-6 and TRBJ1-2; no firm D call. Germline lookup yields CDR1 SGHDT and CDR2 YYEEEE. Trimming cost V 7 bases and J 4 bases, with 17 bases left between them. The CDR3 consists of 14 residues. CDR3 amino acids: CASGKGKLIYGYTF. CDR3 in DNA: TGTGCCAGCGGGAAGGGCAAGCTTATCTATGGCTACACCTTC.

The chain links TRBV7-6 to TRBJ2-2; tentative D call: TRBD2 (5 bases). This CDR3 has 15 amino acids. V shed 5 bases and J shed 3 bases, with 13 bases lying between them. Per germline, CDR1 SGHVS and CDR2 FNYEAQ. CDR3 loop: CASSPRAEYTGELFF. CDR3 nucleotide sequence: TGTGCCAGCAGCCCCCGAGCGGAATACACCGGGGAGCTGTTTTTT.

The chain links TRBV13 to TRBJ2-5; 9 bases are shared with TRBD2. CDR3 length: 15 amino acids. Unmatched junction bases numbered 7, after V lost 6 bases and J lost 2 bases. Germline CDR1 PRHDT, CDR2 FYEKMQ (reference sequence). This CDR3 is CASRSGGYLQETQYF. The CDR3 bases are TGTGCCAGCAGGAGCGGGGGGTACTTACAAGAGACCCAGTACTTC.

J is TRBJ2-3 and V is TRBV19, with D tentatively TRBD1 or TRBD2 (7 bases each). The V and J ends lost 7 bases and 6 bases respectively, with 20 bases between them. There are 15 residues in the CDR3. Looked up from germline, CDR1 is LNHDA and CDR2 is SQIVND (reference sequence). The CDR3 DNA sequence: TGTGCCAGTACCCCAAGAAGGGAGGGGGCGGATACGCAGTATTTT. It translates to CASTPRREGADTQYF. Combining the CDR3 with reference TRBV19 and TRBJ2-3 gives the whole variable domain DGGITQSPKYLFRKEGQNVTLSCEQNLNHDAMYWYRQDPGQGLRLIYYSQIVNDFQKGDIAEGYSVSREKKESFPLTVTSAQKNPTAFYLCASTPRREGADTQYFGPGTRLTVL.

This sequence joins TRBV7-9 and TRBJ1-1; no definite D call. The germline CDR1 and CDR2 sequences are SEHNR and FQNEAQ (reference sequence). There are 14 residues in the CDR3. The V end lost 8 bases, the J end lost 0 bases, and 13 bases lay between the germline ends. In DNA, the CDR3 is TGTGCCAGCGCCCCCGTAGGGTTGAACACTGAAGCTTTCTTT. Its protein is CASAPVGLNTEAFF.

The chain joins TRBV6-5 to TRBJ2-7, with D hard to call. Deletions cut 0 bases from V and 3 bases from J, with 6 bases between. This CDR3 has 13 residues. Germline V CDR1 and CDR2: MNHEY, SVGAGI. The CDR3 nucleotides are TGTGCCAGCAGTTACTCGAAAGGCTACGAGCAGTACTTC. Translating gives CASSYSKGYEQYF.

The chain uses TRBV18 and TRBJ2-3, with TRBD2 as a possible D gene (6 bases). The CDR3 is 14 residues long. Between the trimmed V and J ends, which lost 3 bases and 0 bases, there was a span of 7 bases. Germline V gene sequence: CDR1 KGHSH, CDR2 LQKENI. CDR3 protein: CASSPSGSTDTQYF. The DNA of the CDR3 is TGTGCCAGCTCACCGAGCGGGAGCACAGATACGCAGTATTTT.

The rearrangement links TRBV28 to TRBJ2-2; possible D gene TRBD2, 6 bases. CDR1 MDHEN and CDR2 SYDVKM come from the germline V gene. The germline V and J ends were trimmed by 3 bases and 5 bases, with 10 bases remaining between them. The CDR3 loop spans 14 amino acids. CDR3 coding DNA: TGTGCCAGCAGTTTCGGGGGTGGGACCGGGGAGCTGTTTTTT. Its protein product is CASSFGGGTGELFF. The full variable domain, rest sourced from reference TRBV28 and TRBJ2-2, is DVKVTQSSRYLVKRTGEKVFLECVQDMDHENMFWYRQDPGLGLRLIYFSYDVKMKEKGDIPEGYSVSREKKERFSLILESASTNQTSMYLCASSFGGGTGELFFGEGSRLTVL.

The chain recombines TRBV7-3 with TRBJ2-5; 8 bases fit TRBD2. The germline CDR1 and CDR2 sequences are SGHTA and FQGTGA. The ends lost 5 bases at V and 4 bases at J; junction bases unmatched: 3. CDR3 length equals 13 residues. CDR3 loop: CASSDTSGETQYF. CDR3 DNA sequence: TGTGCCAGCAGCGATACTAGCGGAGAGACCCAGTACTTC.

This clone was recorded a few times. V usage is TRBV5-1 and J usage is TRBJ1-1; D remains unclear. Deletions cut 2 bases from V and 6 bases from J, with 14 bases between. This CDR3 spans 14 amino acids. Germline loops: CDR1 SGHRS, CDR2 YFSETQ. This chain's CDR3 is CASSFGKRASEAFF. For the CDR3, the DNA is TGCGCCAGCAGCTTTGGGAAAAGGGCGTCTGAAGCTTTCTTT. The entire variable domain, with the rest obtained from reference TRBV5-1 and TRBJ1-1, is as follows: KAGVTQTPRYLIKTRGQQVTLSCSPISGHRSVSWYQQTPGQGLQFLFEYFSETQRNKGNFPGRFSGRQFSNSRSEMNVSTLELGDSALYLCASSFGKRASEAFFGQGTRLTVV.

This chain joins TRBV13 and TRBJ1-3; D is unclear. The germline V gene encodes CDR1 PRHDT and CDR2 FYEKMQ (reference sequence). The CDR3 has 13 amino acids. Trimming took off 11 bases at V and 0 bases at J, with 11 bases between the two ends. The CDR3 protein is CACRIASGNTIYF. The DNA for the CDR3 is TGTGCCTGCCGGATCGCCTCTGGAAACACCATATATTTT.

This rearrangement joins TRBV4-3 to TRBJ1-3; no firm D call. The germline V gene has CDR1 LGHNA and CDR2 YSLEER. The CDR3 spans 17 residues. The V and J ends lost 1 base and 0 bases respectively, with 13 bases between them. CDR3: CASSQVAKGGSGNTIYF. The CDR3 bases are TGCGCCAGCAGCCAAGTAGCGAAGGGAGGCTCTGGAAACACCATATATTTT.

The J gene is TRBJ2-5, the V gene TRBV30, with 7 nucleotides matching TRBD2. In germline, CDR1 is GTSNPN, CDR2 SVGIG (reference sequence). The CDR3 contains 14 residues. With 2 bases clipped from V and 7 bases from J, the junction kept 10 bases outside the gene matches. The CDR3 sequence: CAWSTGGNPGTQYF. CDR3 bases: TGTGCCTGGAGTACCGGGGGGAACCCCGGGACCCAGTACTTC.

This clone turned up a few times. This chain uses TRBV27 with TRBJ1-1; D remains ambiguous. In germline, CDR1 is MNHEY, CDR2 SMNVEV (reference sequence). Trimming cost V 1 base and J 4 bases, with 7 bases left between them. The CDR3 is 13 amino acids. The CDR3 region is CASSLFGGTEAFF. The DNA for the CDR3 is TGTGCCAGCAGTTTATTCGGTGGCACTGAAGCTTTCTTT.

The chain is built from TRBV5-4 and TRBJ2-7, with D perhaps TRBD2 (5 bases). The CDR3 is made up of 15 amino acids. V lost 4 bases and J 2 bases, leaving 16 bases between the germline ends. The V gene's germline CDR1 is SGHNT and CDR2 YYREEE (reference sequence). The CDR3 bases are TGTGCCAGCAGCCGGCTAACCGGGGTTACCTACGAGCAGTACTTC. Residues: CASSRLTGVTYEQYF.

The chain couples TRBV4-3 to TRBJ2-3, with D possibly called TRBD1 or TRBD2 (5 bases each). CDR1 is LGHNA, CDR2 YSLEER, per germline. This CDR3 comprises 16 residues. Trimming pared 1 base from V and 1 base from J, leaving 12 bases between. The CDR3 nucleotides read TGCGCCAGCAGCCAAGCCGGGGACGGAGGCACAGATACGCAGTATTTT. Translation: CASSQAGDGGTDTQYF.

The gene calls are TRBV5-1 and TRBJ1-6; 10 nucleotides line up with TRBD1. Germline V gene lookup returns CDR1 SGHRS and CDR2 YFSETQ. The CDR3 length is 15 residues. J lost 8 bases, V lost 3 bases, and 5 bases had no gene match. This CDR3 reads CASSSTGGKDSPLHF. The CDR3 DNA sequence: TGCGCCAGCAGCTCGACAGGGGGCAAGGATTCACCCCTCCACTTT.

The rearrangement links TRBV5-1 to TRBJ1-2; possible D gene TRBD1, 6 bases. The CDR3 is made up of 14 amino acids. Per germline, CDR1 SGHRS and CDR2 YFSETQ. V lost 0 bases and J 8 bases, leaving 14 bases between the germline ends. Here the CDR3 DNA reads TGCGCCAGCAGCTTGGCCGAGGGGGTTACCGGCTACACCTTC. Its translation is CASSLAEGVTGYTF.